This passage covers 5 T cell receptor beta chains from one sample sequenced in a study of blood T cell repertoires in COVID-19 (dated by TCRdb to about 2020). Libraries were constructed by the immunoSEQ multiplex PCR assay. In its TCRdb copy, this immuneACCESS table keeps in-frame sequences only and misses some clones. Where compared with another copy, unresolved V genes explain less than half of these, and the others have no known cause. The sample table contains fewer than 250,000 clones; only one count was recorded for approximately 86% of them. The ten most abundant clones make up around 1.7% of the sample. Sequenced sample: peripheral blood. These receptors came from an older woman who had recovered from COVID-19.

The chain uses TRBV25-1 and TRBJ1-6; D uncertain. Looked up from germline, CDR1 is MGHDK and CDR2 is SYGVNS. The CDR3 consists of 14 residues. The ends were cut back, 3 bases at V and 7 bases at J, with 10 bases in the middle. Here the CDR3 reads CASSEAGGNSPLHF. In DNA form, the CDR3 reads TGTGCCAGCAGTGAGGCAGGTGGCAATTCACCCCTCCACTTT.

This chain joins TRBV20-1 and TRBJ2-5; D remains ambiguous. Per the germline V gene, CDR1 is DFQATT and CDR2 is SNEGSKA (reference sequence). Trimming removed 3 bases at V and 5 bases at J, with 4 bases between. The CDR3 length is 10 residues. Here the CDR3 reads CSASLETQYF. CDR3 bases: TGCAGTGCTAGTCTGGAGACCCAGTACTTC.

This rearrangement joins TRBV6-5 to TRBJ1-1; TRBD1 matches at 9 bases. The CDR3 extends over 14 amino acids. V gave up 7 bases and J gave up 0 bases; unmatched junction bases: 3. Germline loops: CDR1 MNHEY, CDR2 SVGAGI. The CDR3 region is CASTGQGMNTEAFF. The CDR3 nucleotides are TGTGCCAGCACCGGACAGGGGATGAACACTGAAGCTTTCTTT.

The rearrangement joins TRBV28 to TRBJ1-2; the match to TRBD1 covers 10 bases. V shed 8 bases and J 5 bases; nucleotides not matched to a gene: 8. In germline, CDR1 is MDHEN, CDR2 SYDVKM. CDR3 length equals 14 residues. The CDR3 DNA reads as TGTGCCAGCCTCGGACAGGGGGTAGGGTATGGCTACACCTTC. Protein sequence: CASLGQGVGYGYTF.

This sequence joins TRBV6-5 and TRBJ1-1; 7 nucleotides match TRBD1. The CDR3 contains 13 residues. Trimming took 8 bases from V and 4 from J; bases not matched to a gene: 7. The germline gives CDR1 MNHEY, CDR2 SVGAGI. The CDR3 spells CASLKGASTEAFF. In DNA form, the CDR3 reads TGTGCCAGCCTGAAGGGGGCGAGCACTGAAGCTTTCTTT.